The rows below give T cell receptor beta chains drawn from one sample of a study of spatial heterogeneity in lung cancer. TCRdb used MiXCR to reprocess the 5' RACE reads, holding one entry per CDR3 protein. The sample has around 19,000 distinct CDR3 sequences, 15% to 20% seen once. The specimen comprised lung tumor tissue, sampled at surgery. Every receptor here comes from a female donor with early-stage non-small cell lung cancer. Each CDR3 is given with its conserved first and last residue. D genes are given only for firm matches. The size field is filled for only some rows; it gives once, few, many or a size class.

D gene,V gene,clone size,J gene,CDR3 protein,CDR3 DNA
TRBD1,TRBV5-1,many,TRBJ2-7,CASSLLQGAGEQYF,TGCGCCAGCAGCTTATTACAGGGGGCGGGTGAGCAGTACTTC
.,TRBV19,.,TRBJ2-2,CASQGLITGELFF,TGTGCCAGCCAGGGACTGATCACCGGGGAGCTGTTTTTT
TRBD2,TRBV30,few,TRBJ2-7,CAWSVGPGGSYEQYF,TGTGCCTGGAGCGTAGGACCGGGGGGCTCCTACGAGCAGTACTTC
TRBD2,TRBV27,.,TRBJ2-2,CASREREGAGELFF,TGTGCCAGCAGAGAGCGGGAGGGGGCCGGGGAGCTGTTTTTT
.,TRBV6-1,.,TRBJ2-7,CASSRTRTYEQYF,TGTGCCAGCAGTCGTACACGGACCTACGAGCAGTACTTC
TRBD1,TRBV12-3/TRBV12-4,few,TRBJ2-3,CASSFGTGGTDTQYF,TGTGCCAGCAGTTTTGGGACAGGGGGAACAGATACGCAGTATTTT
.,TRBV20-1,many,TRBJ2-7,CSAPMIYEQYF,TGCAGTGCTCCCATGATATACGAGCAGTACTTC
.,TRBV4-1,once,TRBJ2-2,CASSQDFLGGELFF,TGCGCCAGCAGCCAAGATTTCCTCGGCGGGGAGCTGTTTTTT
TRBD1,TRBV5-6,.,TRBJ2-7,CASSPTGTGDHEQYF,TGTGCCAGCAGCCCCACCGGGACAGGGGACCACGAGCAGTACTTC
.,TRBV29-1,.,TRBJ2-6,CSVQEGLVFGANVLTF,TGCAGCGTTCAGGAGGGGCTGGTTTTTGGGGCCAACGTCCTGACTTTC
TRBD2,TRBV6-1,many,TRBJ2-1,CASSPGGRPRRSSYNEQFF,TGTGCCAGCAGCCCCGGGGGGAGACCTCGCCGGAGCTCCTACAATGAGCAGTTCTTC
TRBD1,TRBV12-3/TRBV12-4,.,TRBJ2-3,CASSFRDRRDTQYF,TGTGCCAGCAGTTTTAGGGACAGGAGAGATACGCAGTATTTT
TRBD2,TRBV19,few,TRBJ2-1,CASSIDRGGREYNEQFF,TGTGCCAGTAGTATAGATCGCGGCGGGAGGGAGTACAATGAGCAGTTCTTC
.,TRBV7-9,.,TRBJ2-7,CASSSSPLHHEQYF,TGTGCCAGCAGCTCAAGCCCCCTCCACCACGAGCAGTACTTC
TRBD1,TRBV5-1,.,TRBJ2-5,CASSYGTGQETQYF,TGCGCCAGCAGCTACGGGACAGGCCAAGAGACCCAGTACTTC
TRBD2,TRBV11-2,many,TRBJ2-5,CASSRWTSGSETQYF,TGTGCCAGCAGCCGATGGACTAGCGGGAGTGAGACCCAGTACTTC
.,TRBV4-3,medium-sized,TRBJ2-7,CASSQAWGGLGGAPYEQYF,TGCGCCAGCAGCCAAGCTTGGGGAGGTCTGGGGGGCGCACCCTACGAGCAGTACTTC
TRBD1,TRBV6-1,.,TRBJ2-7,CASSVLGQGIYEQYF,TGTGCCAGCAGTGTTTTGGGACAGGGGATTTACGAGCAGTACTTC
.,TRBV18,many,TRBJ2-3,CASSHLSFGGTDTQYF,TGTGCCAGCTCACATCTAAGTTTCGGGGGAACAGATACGCAGTATTTT
TRBD2,TRBV12-3/TRBV12-4,.,TRBJ2-7,CASSFSGGRARYEQYF,TGTGCCAGCAGTTTTTCTGGCGGGAGGGCCAGGTACGAGCAGTACTTC
.,TRBV4-1,few,TRBJ2-2,CASTLGAGKNTGELFF,TGCGCCAGCACGCTGGGGGCAGGGAAGAACACCGGGGAGCTGTTTTTT
.,TRBV6-1,many,TRBJ2-7,CASGDPYYEQYF,TGTGCCAGCGGGGACCCTTACTACGAGCAGTACTTC
.,TRBV20-1,many,TRBJ2-5,CSARPWTGETQYF,TGCAGTGCTAGACCATGGACTGGGGAGACCCAGTACTTC
.,TRBV6-1,medium-sized,TRBJ1-3,CASSEGRISGNTIYF,TGTGCCAGCAGTGAAGGGAGAATATCTGGAAACACCATATATTTT